These 4 T cell receptor beta chains were all obtained from the same sample, sequenced in a study of blood T cell repertoires in COVID-19. Assay used: immunoSEQ multiplex PCR; TCRdb lists only in-frame clones, some missing. The data contain some 420,000 clones, over 75% of them singletons. Sequences were obtained from PBMCs or T cells enriched from blood (not recorded which). The receptors here all came from a man under 40 who had recovered from COVID-19.

The chain employs TRBV19 and TRBJ2-1; 12 bases agree with TRBD2. Germline V gives CDR1 LNHDA, CDR2 SQIVND (reference sequence). The CDR3 consists of 16 residues. J lost 7 bases, V lost 3 bases, and 7 bases had no gene match. CDR3 sequence reads: CASSIRLAGGGNEQFF. CDR3 in DNA: TGTGCCAGTAGTATTCGTCTAGCGGGAGGGGGGAATGAGCAGTTCTTC.

The rearrangement links TRBV9 to TRBJ1-2; 9 nucleotides align to TRBD1. CDR3 length equals 15 residues. V trimming: 0 bases; J trimming: 5 bases; junction bases outside the gene matches: 5. CDR1 and CDR2 (germline): SGDLS, YYNGEE. CDR3 DNA: TGTGCCAGCAGCGTAGTACAGGGGGCAGGGTATGGCTACACCTTC. Translated, it gives CASSVVQGAGYGYTF.

This chain joins TRBV28 and TRBJ2-7; D perhaps matches TRBD2 (5 bases). Germline CDR1 MDHEN, CDR2 SYDVKM. The CDR3 loop spans 13 amino acids. The V end was cut by 6 bases, the J end by 6 bases, with 15 bases between. The CDR3: CASRTFLGVEQYF. Here the CDR3 DNA reads TGTGCCAGCAGGACATTTTTGGGAGTCGAGCAGTACTTC.

The CDR3 nucleotides read TGTGCCAGCAGTCTCGACGGACTACTAGCCAAAAACATTCAGTACTTC. This sequence encodes CASSLDGLLAKNIQYF. The rearrangement links TRBV28 to TRBJ2-4, with a possible D match to TRBD2 (6 bases). Germline V gene lookup returns CDR1 MDHEN and CDR2 SYDVKM. The V end lost 5 bases, the J end lost 0 bases, and 14 bases lay between the germline ends. This CDR3 region has 16 residues. Drawing the rest from reference TRBV28 and TRBJ2-4, the complete variable domain is DVKVTQSSRYLVKRTGEKVFLECVQDMDHENMFWYRQDPGLGLRLIYFSYDVKMKEKGDIPEGYSVSREKKERFSLILESASTNQTSMYLCASSLDGLLAKNIQYFGAGTRLSVL.